Following are 13 T cell receptor beta chains from one sample sequenced in a study of T and B cells in COVID-19 patients. TRB rearrangements were amplified by multiplex PCR with BIOMED2 TRB-A/B primers. From the multiplex PCR reads, TCRdb called clonotypes with MiXCR, one entry per CDR3 protein. The repertoire consists of 6,400 or so distinct CDR3 sequences, with about a quarter occurring once and the leading ten covering 12%. Blood genomic DNA input for TRB amplification was roughly 220-500 ng. The sample comprised blood. Receptors were obtained from a human donor with active COVID-19.

The V and J genes are TRBV5-1 and TRBJ2-3; 9 bases fit TRBD2. Unmatched junction bases numbered 3, after V lost 0 bases and J lost 4 bases. Germline CDR1 is SGHRS and CDR2 is YFSETQ. CDR3 length: 15 amino acids. The CDR3: CASSLVGGGADTQYF. In DNA form, the CDR3 reads TGCGCCAGCAGCTTGGTCGGCGGGGGGGCAGATACGCAGTATTTT.

V usage is TRBV5-1 and J usage is TRBJ1-2; D is undetermined. V gave up 0 bases and J gave up 4 bases, with 7 bases separating them. CDR3 length: 13 amino acids. The germline CDR1 and CDR2 sequences are SGHRS and YFSETQ. The chain's CDR3 is CASSLDRRYGYTF. The CDR3 DNA reads TGCGCCAGCAGCTTGGACAGACGCTATGGCTACACCTTC.

By share, this clonotype counts as medium-sized (0.01 to 0.1%). This CDR3 reads CASSKTGTASYEQYF. CDR3 nucleotides: TGTGCCAGCAGTAAAACCGGGACAGCAAGCTACGAGCAGTACTTC. V gene TRBV27 combines with J gene TRBJ2-7; TRBD1 matches at 7 bases. The V segment lost 5 bases and the J segment 3 bases; nucleotides outside the gene matches: 10. This CDR3 region has 15 residues. Germline lookup yields CDR1 MNHEY and CDR2 SMNVEV (reference sequence).

This clonotype turned up a few times. This chain connects TRBV12-3 or TRBV12-4 to TRBJ1-3; D is unresolved. V was cut by 10 bases and J by 0 bases, with 10 bases left in between. CDR3 size: 13 residues. In nucleotides, the CDR3 is TGTGCCATACTACCCTACTCTGGAAACACCATATATTTT. It codes for CAILPYSGNTIYF.

The V call is TRBV7-2, the J call TRBJ2-4; 7 bases agree with TRBD2. V shed 3 bases and J 7 bases; nucleotides not matched to a gene: 9. Germline V gene lookup returns CDR1 SGHTA and CDR2 FQGNSA. The CDR3 is 15 residues long. CDR3 sequence reads: CASSLSLAAPNIQYF. The CDR3 DNA reads TGTGCCAGCAGCTTGAGCCTAGCGGCCCCTAACATTCAGTACTTC.

By share, this clonotype counts as medium-sized. The chain has TRBV19 and TRBJ1-5; 8 bases are a match to TRBD1. The CDR3 spans 14 residues. Per germline, CDR1 LNHDA and CDR2 SQIVND (reference sequence). Trimming removed 9 bases from V and 1 base from J; junction bases left unmatched: 5. CDR3 loop: CASTTGASNQPQHF. CDR3 coding DNA: TGTGCCAGCACGACAGGGGCGAGCAATCAGCCCCAGCATTTT.

This clonotype is medium-sized within its sample. V usage is TRBV5-5 and J usage is TRBJ2-5, with D possibly TRBD1 on 6 matching bases. The CDR3 contains 14 residues. V was clipped by 4 bases and J by 5 bases, with 15 bases between them. The germline V gene encodes CDR1 SGHKS and CDR2 YYEKEE (reference sequence). In nucleotides, the CDR3 is TGTGCCAGCAGCCGTTCACAGGGCAGGGAGACCCAGTACTTC. It codes for CASSRSQGRETQYF.

This chain joins TRBV6-6 and TRBJ2-5, with 9 bases fitting TRBD1. Germline V CDR1 and CDR2: MNHNY, SVGAGI (reference sequence). The CDR3 sequence is 14 residues long. V lost 6 bases and J lost 2; bases outside the gene matches: 4. CDR3: CASRSGTGQETQYF. DNA for the CDR3: TGTGCCAGCAGAAGCGGGACAGGGCAAGAGACCCAGTACTTC.

The table lists this clonotype with a few counts. V usage is TRBV5-4 and J usage is TRBJ1-2; TRBD1 aligns across 7 bases. Germline V gene data show CDR1 as SGHNT and CDR2 as YYREEE (reference sequence). The trim removed 1 base at V and 4 bases at J, leaving 4 bases unmatched. The CDR3 runs 14 residues. CDR3 protein: CASSLQGVGYGYTF. CDR3 bases: TGTGCCAGCAGCTTGCAGGGGGTTGGCTATGGCTACACCTTC.

This sequence joins TRBV7-2 and TRBJ1-4, with D unresolved. V shed 0 bases and J shed 3 bases, with 5 bases lying between them. The CDR3 has 14 residues. Looked up from germline, CDR1 is SGHTA and CDR2 is FQGNSA. The CDR3 spells CASSLAGANEKLFF. Written as DNA, the CDR3 is TGTGCCAGCAGCTTAGCTGGGGCTAATGAAAAACTGTTTTTT.

By proportion, this clonotype is medium-sized. This sequence joins TRBV6-1 and TRBJ1-1; D is unclear. Germline loops: CDR1 MNHNS, CDR2 SASEGT. CDR3 size: 13 residues. Trimming pared 7 bases from V and 0 bases from J, leaving 9 bases between. The CDR3 region has the DNA TGTGCCAGCACAAGGATTATGAACACTGAAGCTTTCTTT. Amino acids: CASTRIMNTEAFF.

This clonotype was observed a few times. This CDR3 is CSARLRENEQFF. The CDR3 bases are TGCAGTGCTAGACTCAGAGAGAATGAGCAGTTCTTC. The chain has TRBV20-1 and TRBJ2-1; D remains unclear. The CDR3 is 12 amino acids. V gave up 2 bases and J gave up 7 bases, with 9 bases separating them. CDR1 DFQATT and CDR2 SNEGSKA come from the germline V gene (reference sequence).

A word on this clonotype: A much more abundant neighbour one base away suggests this may be a read error. The chain uses TRBV12-3 or TRBV12-4 and TRBJ2-7; 8 nucleotides align to TRBD1. Unmatched junction bases numbered 5, after V lost 3 bases and J lost 7 bases. The CDR3 runs to 13 residues. The CDR3 DNA is TGTGCCAGCAGTTTCCAGGGGGCCAATGAGCAGTACTTC. Its translation: CASSFQGANEQYF.